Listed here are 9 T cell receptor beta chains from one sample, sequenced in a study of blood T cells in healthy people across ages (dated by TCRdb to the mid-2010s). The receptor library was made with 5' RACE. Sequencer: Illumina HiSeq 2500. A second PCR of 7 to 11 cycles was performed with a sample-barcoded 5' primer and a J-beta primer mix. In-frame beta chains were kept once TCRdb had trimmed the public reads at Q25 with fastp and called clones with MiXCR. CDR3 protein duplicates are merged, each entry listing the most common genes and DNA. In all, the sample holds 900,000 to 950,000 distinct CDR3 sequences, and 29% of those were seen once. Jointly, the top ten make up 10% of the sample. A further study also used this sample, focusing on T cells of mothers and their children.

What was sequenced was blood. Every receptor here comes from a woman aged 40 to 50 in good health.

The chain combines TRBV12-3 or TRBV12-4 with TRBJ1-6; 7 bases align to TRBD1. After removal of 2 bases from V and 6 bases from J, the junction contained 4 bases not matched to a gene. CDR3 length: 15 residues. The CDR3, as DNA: TGTGCCAGCAGTTTAAGTGGGACAGCTAATTCACCCCTCCACTTT. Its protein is CASSLSGTANSPLHF.

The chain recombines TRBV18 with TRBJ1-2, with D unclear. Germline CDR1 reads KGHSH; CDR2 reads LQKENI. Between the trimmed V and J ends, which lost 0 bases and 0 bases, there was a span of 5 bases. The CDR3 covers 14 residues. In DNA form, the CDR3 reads TGTGCCAGCTCACCACCGGCGTCTAACTATGGCTACACCTTC. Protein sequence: CASSPPASNYGYTF. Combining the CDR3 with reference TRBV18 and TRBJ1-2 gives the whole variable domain NAGVMQNPRHLVRRRGQEARLRCSPMKGHSHVYWYRQLPEEGLKFMVYLQKENIIDESGMPKERFSAEFPKEGPSILRIQQVVRGDSAAYFCASSPPASNYGYTFGSGTRLTVV.

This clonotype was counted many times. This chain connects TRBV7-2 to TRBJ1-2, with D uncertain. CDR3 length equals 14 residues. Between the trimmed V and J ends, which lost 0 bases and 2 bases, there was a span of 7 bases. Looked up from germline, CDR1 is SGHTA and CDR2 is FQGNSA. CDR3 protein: CASSLAQRNYGYTF. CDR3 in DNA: TGTGCCAGCAGCTTAGCTCAGAGGAACTATGGCTACACCTTC.

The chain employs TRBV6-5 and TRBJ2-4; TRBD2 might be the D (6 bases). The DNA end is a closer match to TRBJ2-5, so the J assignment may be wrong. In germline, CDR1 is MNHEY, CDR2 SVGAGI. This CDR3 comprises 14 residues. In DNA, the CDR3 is TGTGCCAGCAGTTACTCTGGGGGGATAGAGACCCAGTACTTC. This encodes CASSYSGGIETQYF.

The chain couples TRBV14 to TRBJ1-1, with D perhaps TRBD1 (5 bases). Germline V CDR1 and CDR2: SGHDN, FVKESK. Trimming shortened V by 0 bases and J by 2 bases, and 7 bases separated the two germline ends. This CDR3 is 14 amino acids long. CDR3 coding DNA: TGTGCCAGCAGCCAAGACGGGGCTAACACTGAAGCTTTCTTT. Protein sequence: CASSQDGANTEAFF.

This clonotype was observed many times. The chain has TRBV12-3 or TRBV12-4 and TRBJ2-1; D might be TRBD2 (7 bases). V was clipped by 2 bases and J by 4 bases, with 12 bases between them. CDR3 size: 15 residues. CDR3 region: CASSLLGGQYNEQFF. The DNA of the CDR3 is TGTGCCAGCAGTTTACTGGGGGGGCAGTACAATGAGCAGTTCTTC.

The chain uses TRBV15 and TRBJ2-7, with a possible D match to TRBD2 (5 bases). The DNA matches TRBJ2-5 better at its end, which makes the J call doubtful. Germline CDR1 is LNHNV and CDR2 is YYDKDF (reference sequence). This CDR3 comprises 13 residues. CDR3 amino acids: CATSREDRETQYF. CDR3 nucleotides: TGTGCCACCAGCAGGGAGGACCGGGAGACCCAGTACTTC.

CDR3 sequence reads: CASSQGTPGANVLTF. The CDR3 DNA reads TGTGCCAGCAGCCAAGGGACTCCTGGGGCCAACGTCCTGACTTTC. The V gene is TRBV3-1, the J gene TRBJ2-6; a possible D gene is TRBD2 (5 bases). Germline V CDR1 and CDR2: LGHDT, YNNKEL (reference sequence). V was shortened by 1 base and J by 2 bases, with 6 bases between the two germline ends. The CDR3 sequence is 15 residues long.

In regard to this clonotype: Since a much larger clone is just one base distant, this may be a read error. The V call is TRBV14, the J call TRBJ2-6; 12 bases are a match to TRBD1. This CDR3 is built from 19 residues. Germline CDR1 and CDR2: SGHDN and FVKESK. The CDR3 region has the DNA TGTGCCAGCAGCTCGCTGCCCGGGACAGGGGGCTCTGGGGCCAACGTCCGGACTTTC. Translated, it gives CASSSLPGTGGSGANVRTF.